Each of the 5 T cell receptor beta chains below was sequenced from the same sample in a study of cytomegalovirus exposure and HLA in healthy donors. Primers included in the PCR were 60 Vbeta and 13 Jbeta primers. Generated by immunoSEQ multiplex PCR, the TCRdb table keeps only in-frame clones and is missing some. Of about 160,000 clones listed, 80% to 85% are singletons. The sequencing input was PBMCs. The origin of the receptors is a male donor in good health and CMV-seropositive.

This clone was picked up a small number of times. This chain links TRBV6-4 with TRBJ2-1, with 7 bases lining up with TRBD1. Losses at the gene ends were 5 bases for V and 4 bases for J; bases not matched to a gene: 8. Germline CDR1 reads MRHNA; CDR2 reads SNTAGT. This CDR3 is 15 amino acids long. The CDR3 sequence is CASSLQGIRYNEQFF. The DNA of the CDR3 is TGTGCCAGCAGTCTACAGGGGATAAGGTACAATGAGCAGTTCTTC.

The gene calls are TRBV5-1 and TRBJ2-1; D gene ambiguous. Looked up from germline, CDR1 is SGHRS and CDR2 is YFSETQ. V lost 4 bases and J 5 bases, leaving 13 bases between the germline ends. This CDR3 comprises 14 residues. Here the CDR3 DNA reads TGCGCCAGCAGCCCTGGCACCACAAACAATGAGCAGTTCTTC. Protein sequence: CASSPGTTNNEQFF.

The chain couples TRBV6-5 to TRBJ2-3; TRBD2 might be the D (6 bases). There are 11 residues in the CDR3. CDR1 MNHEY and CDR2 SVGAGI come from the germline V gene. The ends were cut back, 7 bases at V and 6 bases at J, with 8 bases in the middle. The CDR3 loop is CASTREDTQYF. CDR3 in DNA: TGTGCCAGCACCCGGGAGGATACGCAGTATTTT.

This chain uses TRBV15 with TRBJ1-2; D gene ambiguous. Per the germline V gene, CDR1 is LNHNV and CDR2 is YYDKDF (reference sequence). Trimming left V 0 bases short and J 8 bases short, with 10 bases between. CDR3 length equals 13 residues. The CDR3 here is CATSRESSGGYTF. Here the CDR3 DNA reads TGTGCCACCAGCAGAGAGTCATCGGGGGGCTACACCTTC.

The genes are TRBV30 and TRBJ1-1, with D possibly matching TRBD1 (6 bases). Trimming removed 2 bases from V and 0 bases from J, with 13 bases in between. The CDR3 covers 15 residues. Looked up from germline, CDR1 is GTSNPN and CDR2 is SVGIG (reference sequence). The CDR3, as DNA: TGTGCCTGGAGTCCACCGGGACACCTGAACACTGAAGCTTTCTTT. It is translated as CAWSPPGHLNTEAFF.